This T cell receptor beta chain came from a study of graft-versus-host responses after intestinal transplantation. Comments on this clone: Its matching antigen is unknown.

The method was immunoSEQ multiplex PCR; TCRdb's version includes in-frame clones alone and lacks a portion of them. The sample carries about 120,000 clones, just over 90% recorded once. This CDR3 is built from 13 residues. The germline V gene encodes CDR1 SGHDT and CDR2 YYEEEE. The germline V and J ends were trimmed by 4 bases and 1 base, with 8 bases remaining between them. J is TRBJ1-1 and V is TRBV5-6, with D unresolved. The material was unstimulated CD4+ T cells sorted from spleen or lymph node cells, obtained before intestinal transplant. The clonotype originates from a human donor who received an intestinal transplant. This CDR3 is CASSPVANTEAFF. CDR3 DNA: TGTGCCAGCAGCCCCGTAGCGAACACTGAAGCTTTCTTT.